Below, one T cell receptor (beta chain) is given with its context. Its antigen is not known. This record belongs to a study of T cell responses to AZD1222 COVID-19 vaccine. General study points: White British donors predominated, females outnumbered males, and clonal diversity was possibly underestimated. Vaccination with two AZD1222 doses was followed by a rise in Spike-specific TCR breadth and depth. Repertoire sampling was restricted to post-peak T cell response timepoints.

The protocol was immunoSEQ multiplex PCR, while the TCRdb copy is restricted to in-frame clones and leaves out a portion. The repertoire holds around 15,000 clones, more than 80% seen once, with approximately 40% in the top ten. The CDR3 loop spans 14 amino acids. CDR1 is SGHAT, CDR2 FQNNGV, per germline. V was cut by 2 bases and J by 6 bases, with 12 bases left in between. Some second doses came at about 4 weeks and others at about 12 weeks; these were pooled. The V and J genes are TRBV11-2 and TRBJ2-3; D possibly corresponds to TRBD2 (6 bases). This clonotype was sampled from an adult who received the AZD1222 COVID-19 vaccine. Sample: peripheral blood, taken 28 days after the second AZD1222 dose. This chain's CDR3 is CASSLNYAGDTQYF. CDR3 nucleotide sequence: TGTGCCAGCAGCTTAAACTACGCGGGGGATACGCAGTATTTT.